One sample yielded the 28 T cell receptor beta chains listed below, sequenced in a study of T cell changes during pregnancy in multiple sclerosis. The table came from immunoSEQ multiplex PCR; TCRdb's copy has only in-frame clones and leaves some out. The data show about 18,000 clones, 88% seen once. Sequencing used CD4+ T cells from peripheral blood mononuclear cells, obtained in the first trimester of pregnancy. The receptors originated from a female donor in good health, enrolled as a control in a pregnancy study.

This chain joins TRBV18 and TRBJ1-6; D perhaps matches TRBD1 (5 bases). Germline V CDR1 and CDR2: KGHSH, LQKENI. The CDR3 runs 14 residues. V lost 1 base and J lost 6, with 7 bases in between. The CDR3 sequence is CASSPLDSNSPLHF. DNA of the CDR3: TGTGCCAGCTCACCACTCGACAGTAATTCACCCCTCCACTTT.

The rearrangement uses TRBV11-3 and TRBJ2-1; 8 nucleotides line up with TRBD1. Trimming cost V 10 bases and J 8 bases; bases outside gene matches: 10. Germline CDR1 SGHNT, CDR2 YENEEA. This CDR3 comprises 13 residues. The chain's CDR3 is CATVGTGSYEQFF. CDR3 bases: TGTGCCACCGTGGGGACAGGTTCCTATGAGCAGTTCTTC.

The DNA for the CDR3 is TGTGCCTGGACCCCCCTAGGGGTTATAAACTATGGCTACACCTTC. It translates to CAWTPLGVINYGYTF. The chain couples TRBV30 to TRBJ1-2, with a possible D match to TRBD1 (5 bases). V was cut by 4 bases and J by 2 bases, with 17 bases left in between. The CDR3 has 15 residues. Germline lookup yields CDR1 GTSNPN and CDR2 SVGIG (reference sequence).

This clone was detected only a few times. CDR3 residues: CASSLAGGQTDTQYF. The CDR3, as DNA: TGTGCCAGCAGCCTGGCGGGGGGGCAAACAGATACGCAGTATTTT. This sequence joins TRBV5-6 and TRBJ2-3; 9 nucleotides align to TRBD2. CDR1 SGHDT and CDR2 YYEEEE come from the germline V gene. The CDR3 extends over 15 amino acids. V lost 4 bases and J lost 3; bases outside the gene matches: 6.

The chain uses TRBV4-3 and TRBJ2-1; TRBD1 might be the D (5 bases). The CDR3 is made up of 15 amino acids. The V gene's germline CDR1 is LGHNA and CDR2 YSLEER. The V end lost 0 bases, the J end lost 4 bases, and 10 bases lay between the germline ends. The CDR3 reads CASSQDVTVYNEQFF. In DNA, the CDR3 is TGCGCCAGCAGCCAAGATGTGACAGTATACAATGAGCAGTTCTTC.

The J gene is TRBJ2-7, the V gene TRBV6-5, with a possible D match to TRBD2 (5 bases). This CDR3 spans 16 amino acids. CDR1 and CDR2 (germline): MNHEY, SVGAGI. V lost 0 bases, J lost 2 bases, and 14 bases lay in between. As DNA, the CDR3 is TGTGCCAGCAGTTACTCCCCTGGACTGGGGACCTACGAGCAGTACTTC. Its translation: CASSYSPGLGTYEQYF.

This chain links TRBV27 with TRBJ2-7; 7 nucleotides agree with TRBD1. J was trimmed by 7 bases and V by 4 bases; bases with no gene match: 16. The CDR3 loop spans 16 amino acids. Per the germline V gene, CDR1 is MNHEY and CDR2 is SMNVEV (reference sequence). The CDR3 DNA is TGTGCCAGCAGTTCCCGCCCCGACAGGGTGTTGTTTGAGCAGTACTTC. The encoded protein is CASSSRPDRVLFEQYF.

The rearrangement links TRBV6-9 to TRBJ1-2; D is unresolved. The CDR3 loop spans 11 amino acids. Trimming pared 4 bases from V and 8 bases from J, leaving 8 bases between. The germline V gene encodes CDR1 MNHGY and CDR2 SVAAGI. The CDR3 loop is CASSSFRGYTF. The DNA of the CDR3 is TGTGCCAGCAGTTCCTTCCGGGGCTACACCTTC.

CDR3 sequence: CASSPTGGGSGELFF. CDR3 nucleotides: TGCGCCAGCAGCCCAACAGGGGGTGGGTCCGGGGAGCTGTTTTTT. The rearrangement joins TRBV10-2 to TRBJ2-2; 8 bases are shared with TRBD1. Trimming removed 6 bases from V and 6 bases from J; junction bases left unmatched: 9. The CDR3 is 15 amino acids. Germline values: CDR1 WSHSY, CDR2 SAAADI.

This chain connects TRBV25-1 to TRBJ2-3, with TRBD2 matching over 11 bases. Germline loops: CDR1 MGHDK, CDR2 SYGVNS. CDR3 length: 15 amino acids. After removal of 4 bases from V and 3 bases from J, the junction contained 3 bases not matched to a gene. The CDR3 DNA sequence: TGTGCCAGCAGTGCAGTAGCGGGGGGGACAGATACGCAGTATTTT. It is translated as CASSAVAGGTDTQYF.

This clone turned up a few times. The chain links TRBV7-6 to TRBJ1-1; possible D gene TRBD1, 5 bases. CDR1 is SGHVS and CDR2 is FNYEAQ in the germline V gene. Deletions cut 5 bases from V and 2 bases from J, with 9 bases between. This CDR3 spans 13 amino acids. DNA of the CDR3: TGTGCCAGCAGCGCCGACAGTAACACTGAAGCTTTCTTT. Translated: CASSADSNTEAFF.

The rearrangement joins TRBV27 to TRBJ2-7; TRBD1 matches at 7 bases. V gave up 5 bases and J gave up 1 base; unmatched junction bases: 5. Germline V lookup: CDR1 MNHEY, CDR2 SMNVEV (reference sequence). The CDR3 spans 14 residues. CDR3 region: CASSPHRGSYEQYF. Here the CDR3 DNA reads TGTGCCAGCAGTCCCCACAGGGGTTCCTACGAGCAGTACTTC.

This chain's CDR3 is CAISERDNEQFF. The CDR3 coding sequence is TGTGCCATCAGTGAGCGGGATAATGAGCAGTTCTTC. The rearrangement joins TRBV10-3 to TRBJ2-1; TRBD2 is a possible D gene (5 bases). CDR1 and CDR2 (germline): ENHRY, SYGVKD. V was clipped by 2 bases and J by 7 bases, with 6 bases between them. CDR3 length: 12 residues.

CDR3 residues: CASSMDRGLLDEQYF. The CDR3 DNA reads as TGTGCCAGCAGCATGGACAGGGGCCTCCTGGACGAGCAGTACTTC. This rearrangement joins TRBV5-4 to TRBJ2-7, with 9 bases identical to TRBD1. J lost 5 bases, V lost 4 bases, and 10 bases had no gene match. Germline V lookup: CDR1 SGHNT, CDR2 YYREEE (reference sequence). CDR3 size: 15 residues.

V is TRBV6-1 and J is TRBJ1-2; 7 nucleotides line up with TRBD1. This CDR3 has 15 amino acids. V shed 3 bases, J shed 2 bases, and the junction held 6 bases outside the gene matches. The germline V gene encodes CDR1 MNHNS and CDR2 SASEGT. This CDR3 reads CASSDSPTGNYGYTF. The CDR3 region has the DNA TGTGCCAGCAGTGACTCCCCGACAGGGAACTATGGCTACACCTTC.

This chain uses TRBV21-1 with TRBJ2-3; the tabulated D call, TRBD1, remains unverified against the DNA. TRBV21-1 is noted as a pseudogene. The CDR3 length is 16 residues. The CDR3 protein is CASSKALRQGTDTQYF. The CDR3, as DNA: TGTGCCAGCAGCAAAGCGCTTCGGCAGGGTACAGATACGCAGTATTTT.

The gene calls are TRBV14 and TRBJ2-1; unclear D gene. The CDR3 consists of 11 residues. Trimming cost V 4 bases and J 7 bases, with 5 bases left between them. Germline V gene lookup returns CDR1 SGHDN and CDR2 FVKESK. CDR3 bases: TGTGCCAGCAGCCTCGCGAATGAGCAGTTCTTC. It translates to CASSLANEQFF.

The V gene is TRBV18, the J gene TRBJ1-2; no firm D call. The V gene lost 1 base and the J gene lost 2 bases, with 8 bases spanning the gap. The CDR3 loop spans 14 amino acids. Germline V gene lookup returns CDR1 KGHSH and CDR2 LQKENI. The CDR3 protein is CASSPLDNNYGYTF. The CDR3 DNA sequence: TGTGCCAGCTCACCACTCGACAACAACTATGGCTACACCTTC.

The CDR3 bases are TGTGCCAGCAGGGGGACAGGGGGTTCGACCGGGGAGCTGTTTTTT. It yields the protein CASRGTGGSTGELFF. The rearrangement links TRBV9 to TRBJ2-2, with 11 bases aligning to TRBD1. This CDR3 comprises 15 residues. V shed 5 bases, J shed 5 bases, and the junction held 5 bases outside the gene matches. Germline CDR1 reads SGDLS; CDR2 reads YYNGEE.

The gene calls are TRBV5-8 and TRBJ2-3; 10 bases agree with TRBD2. The CDR3 is 15 residues long. Losses at the gene ends were 5 bases for V and 2 bases for J; bases not matched to a gene: 5. Germline-derived CDR1 and CDR2 are SGHTS and YDEGEE. In DNA, the CDR3 is TGTGCCAGCAGTTTGCTAGCGGGGGTCACAGATACGCAGTATTTT. Its translation is CASSLLAGVTDTQYF. Drawing the rest from reference TRBV5-8 and TRBJ2-3, the complete variable domain is EAGVTQSPTHLIKTRGQQATLRCSPISGHTSVYWYQQALGLGLQFLLWYDEGEERNRGNFPPRFSGRQFPNYSSELNVNALELEDSALYLCASSLLAGVTDTQYFGPGTRLTVL.

V usage is TRBV11-2 and J usage is TRBJ2-2, with TRBD2 identical over 9 bases. J lost 6 bases, V lost 4 bases, and 6 bases had no gene match. The CDR3 contains 15 residues. CDR1 and CDR2 (germline): SGHAT, FQNNGV. In nucleotides, the CDR3 is TGTGCCAGCAGCTCTAGCGGGACGCTGGCCGGGGAGCTGTTTTTT. Translation gives CASSSSGTLAGELFF.

The genes are TRBV9 and TRBJ2-2, with TRBD1 matching 8 bases. The germline V gene encodes CDR1 SGDLS and CDR2 YYNGEE. Unmatched junction bases numbered 5, after V lost 0 bases and J lost 7 bases. CDR3 length: 15 residues. The CDR3 loop is CASSVDRGEFGELFF. The CDR3 bases are TGTGCCAGCAGCGTAGACAGGGGGGAGTTCGGGGAGCTGTTTTTT.

The rearrangement uses TRBV29-1 and TRBJ2-5; 11 bases align to TRBD2. Trimming took 7 bases from V and 7 from J; bases not matched to a gene: 11. Germline V CDR1 and CDR2: SQVTM, ANQGSEA. CDR3 length: 14 amino acids. CDR3 residues: CSATSGAGGGTQYF. CDR3 nucleotide sequence: TGCAGCGCGACTAGCGGGGCCGGGGGGGGGACCCAGTACTTC.

The V gene is TRBV21-1, the J gene TRBJ2-3; TRBD2, the table's D call, lacks a check against the DNA. TRBV21-1 has pseudogene status. CDR3 length: 20 amino acids. The CDR3 bases are TGTGCCAGCAGCCCTGGACCCCCAGAGCGGGAGGGGAAATACACAGATACGCAGTATTTT. Protein sequence: CASSPGPPEREGKYTDTQYF.

This chain connects TRBV2 to TRBJ2-7, with TRBD2 identical over 8 bases. The CDR3 totals 15 residues. Per the germline V gene, CDR1 is SNHLY and CDR2 is FYNNEI. Trimming at V came to 7 bases and at J to 0 bases, leaving 8 bases not matched to a gene. CDR3 in amino acids: CASNGLADNSYEQYF. The CDR3 coding sequence is TGTGCCAGCAACGGACTAGCCGATAACTCCTACGAGCAGTACTTC. Based on the CDR3 plus reference TRBV2 and TRBJ2-7, the full variable domain is EPEVTQTPSHQVTQMGQEVILRCVPISNHLYFYWYRQILGQKVEFLVSFYNNEISEKSEIFDDQFSVERPDGSNFTLKIRSTKLEDSAMYFCASNGLADNSYEQYFGPGTRLTVT.

The chain links TRBV28 to TRBJ1-2; D is possibly TRBD1 (6 bases). Germline V lookup: CDR1 MDHEN, CDR2 SYDVKM. CDR3 length: 14 residues. Between the trimmed V and J ends, which lost 5 bases and 1 base, there was a span of 11 bases. The CDR3 DNA is TGTGCCAGCAGTCTGACAGGAATTAACTATGGCTACACCTTC. Residues: CASSLTGINYGYTF.

This chain uses TRBV5-1 with TRBJ2-1, with 14 bases aligning to TRBD2. CDR1 and CDR2 from the germline V gene are SGHRS and YFSETQ. The CDR3 covers 15 residues. After removal of 4 bases from V and 8 bases from J, the junction contained 5 bases not matched to a gene. The chain's CDR3 is CASSPGLAGVDEQFF. Here the CDR3 DNA reads TGCGCCAGCAGCCCGGGACTAGCGGGAGTGGATGAGCAGTTCTTC.

The chain joins TRBV7-9 to TRBJ1-2; D is uncertain. Germline CDR1 and CDR2: SEHNR and FQNEAQ (reference sequence). CDR3 length: 16 residues. Trimming removed 6 bases from V and 4 bases from J, with 21 bases in between. CDR3 in amino acids: CASSSNSPGSGYGYTF. For the CDR3, the DNA is TGTGCCAGCAGTTCCAACTCGCCGGGATCGGGCTATGGCTACACCTTC.